This TCR beta chain was captured in a study of T cells in Graves' hyperthyroidism and ophthalmopathy. Regions amplified from RNA transcripts were the TCR beta CDR3 regions. Primed by the HTBI set, a first-round RT-PCR was run on the TCR CDR3. TCRdb fed the multiplex PCR reads into MiXCR, producing one record per CDR3 protein. Here the sample spans about 500,000 distinct CDR3 sequences, more than 15% being singletons. This clonotype was detected once. Antigen specificity is unknown. Study outcomes and limitations: In the analysis, a 13 V-J model separated ophthalmopathy from stable hyperthyroidism. The model identified upcoming ophthalmopathy a median approximately 6.5 months ahead of onset.

Ophthalmopathy patients all had a Clinical Activity Score of at least 3, a NOSPECS grade of at least 4 and disease under 3 months old. The diagnoses drew upon clinical symptoms, serum thyroxine and TRAb, thyroid ultrasound and orbital computed tomography. In germline, CDR1 is SGHRS, CDR2 YFSETQ. The CDR3 sequence is 14 residues long. J gave up 6 bases and V 4 bases, and 9 bases lay outside the gene matches. The receptor comes from a woman younger than 35 with Graves' ophthalmopathy. Sequencing was done on a sample of blood. The gene calls are TRBV5-1 and TRBJ1-2, with 7 bases aligning to TRBD1. Here the CDR3 DNA reads TGCGCCAGCAGCGATCCAGACAGGGTCGATGGCTACACCTTC. Translation gives CASSDPDRVDGYTF.